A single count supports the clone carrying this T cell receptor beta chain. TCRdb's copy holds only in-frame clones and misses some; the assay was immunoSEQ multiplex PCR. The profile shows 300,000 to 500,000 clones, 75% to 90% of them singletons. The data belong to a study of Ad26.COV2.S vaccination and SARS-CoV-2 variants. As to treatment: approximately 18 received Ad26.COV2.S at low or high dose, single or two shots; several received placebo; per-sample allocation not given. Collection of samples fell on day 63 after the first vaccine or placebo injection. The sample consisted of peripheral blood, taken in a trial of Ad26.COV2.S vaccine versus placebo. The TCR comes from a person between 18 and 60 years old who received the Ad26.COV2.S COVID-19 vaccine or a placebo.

CDR3 in DNA: TGTGCCAGTAGTACCCGGGACAGGGCGGAACTGTTTTTT. This codes for CASSTRDRAELFF. V and J are TRBV19 and TRBJ1-4; 9 nucleotides agree with TRBD1. Germline V gene lookup returns CDR1 LNHDA and CDR2 SQIVND (reference sequence). The V segment lost 4 bases and the J segment 12 bases; nucleotides outside the gene matches: 6. This CDR3 contains 13 residues.